This TCR beta chain was identified during a study of identical twins. Findings and caveats of the study: Memory repertoires showed no such pattern, whereas abundant cord blood beta clonotypes carried fewer insertions. Recombination models fit unrelated individuals' TCR alpha sharing but underestimated twins'.

One entry per CDR3 protein, called by TCRdb with MiXCR from the 5' RACE reads. This sample has a few hundred thousand distinct CDR3 sequences; around 8.3% occur once, and the top ten carry less than 4%. Healthy Caucasians were all of the donors. The CDR3 is made up of 15 amino acids. Trimming removed 6 bases from V and 1 base from J, with 16 bases in between. Germline CDR1 reads LNHNV; CDR2 reads YYDKDF (reference sequence). To note about this clonotype: What it recognizes is unknown.

This sample also appeared in a second study, on yellow fever vaccine responses in identical twins. Per that paper: Twins' vaccine T cell responses reportedly seemed partly convergent and partly personalized.

The clonotype originates from a woman aged 18-35 years in good health. This rearrangement joins TRBV15 to TRBJ2-7; D may be TRBD1 or TRBD2 (5 bases each). The sample taken for sequencing was CD8+ T cells sorted from blood. CDR3 residues: CATSGSAGKSYEQYF. The CDR3 nucleotides are TGTGCCACCAGTGGTAGCGCAGGGAAGTCCTACGAGCAGTACTTC. The full variable domain, rest sourced from reference TRBV15 and TRBJ2-7, is DAMVIQNPRYQVTQFGKPVTLSCSQTLNHNVMYWYQQKSSQAPKLLFHYYDKDFNNEADTPDNFQSRRPNTSFCFLDIRSPGLGDTAMYLCATSGSAGKSYEQYFGPGTRLTVT.